Listed here is a single T cell receptor beta chain. The sample is drawn from a study of shared clonotypes between healthy human individuals. Terminally differentiated effector memory CD45RA+ cells were excluded from the naive CD8 cells, which were CD45RO-negative and positively selected for CCR7. The CDR3 covers 15 residues. J lost 3 bases, V lost 4 bases, and 2 bases had no gene match. Per germline, CDR1 SGHNT and CDR2 YENEEA. Profiling relied on immunoSEQ multiplex PCR, and the TCRdb table lists in-frame clones only, not all of them. The sample contains around 2.1 million clones, approximately 94% of which appear only once.

The receptor comes from a man aged 18 to 35 in good health. Some clones in this sample may be carry-over from other donors' samples. This chain joins TRBV11-3 and TRBJ2-3; 12 bases agree with TRBD2. The sequencing input was naive CD8+ T cells from PBMCs. CDR3: CASSSGTSGTDTQYF. DNA for the CDR3: TGTGCCAGCAGCTCAGGGACTAGCGGGACAGATACGCAGTATTTT.